This T cell receptor (beta chain) emerged from a study of radiation and T cells in renal cell carcinoma. Using immunoSEQ multiplex PCR, the repertoire was profiled, and TCRdb retains in-frame clones only, with some absent. In the table there are more than 15,000 clones, roughly three fifths of which are singletons. Trimming shortened V by 9 bases and J by 4 bases, and 12 bases separated the two germline ends. CDR3 length equals 12 residues. Germline CDR1 and CDR2: SNHLY and FYNNEI. This clone occurred a few times. The antigen is unknown. Treatment meaning: treatment-naive control, cytoreductive nephrectomy. This renal cell carcinoma was of the clear cell type. Whole-study findings and limits: Top 100 clonotypes averaged about 50% in irradiated versus approximately 45% in nephrectomy-only tumors. Tumor samples were small regions of approximately 1 g. Dominant CDR3 motifs occupied more repertoire in irradiated than control tumors.

The sequence was obtained from a man aged 45-65 years with renal cell carcinoma. Specimen: tumor tissue, collected from a patient whose treatment was nephrectomy without radiotherapy. The J gene is TRBJ1-2, the V gene TRBV2; D not resolved. The CDR3 protein is CASTGSSYGYTF. CDR3 sequence (DNA): TGTGCCAGTACCGGGAGCAGCTATGGCTACACCTTC.